This record looks at one T cell receptor (beta chain) sequence and its context. Its target is not known. This table comes from immunoSEQ multiplex PCR, and its TCRdb copy is limited to in-frame clones, with some not included. Among roughly 30,000 clones listed, about 91% were seen once. The sample originates from a study of T cells in localized non-small cell lung cancer. Overall study findings and caveats: Adjacent lung exhibited a median of 57 among the 100 most abundant tumor clones. Tumor samples were not multi-region, leaving intratumor heterogeneity unexcluded. Highest T cell clonality was seen in uninvolved adjacent lung, surpassing that measured in tumor. Greater blood T cell density accompanied longer overall survival.

Trimming took 5 bases from V and 4 from J; bases not matched to a gene: 4. In germline, CDR1 is MNHNY, CDR2 SVGAGI (reference sequence). The CDR3 runs to 13 residues. The starting material was peripheral blood, obtained before any cancer treatment. The sequence came from a female donor older than 55 with stage I lung adenocarcinoma. The V gene is TRBV6-6, the J gene TRBJ1-1; 7 bases line up with TRBD1. The DNA for the CDR3 is TGTGCCAGCAGTCTAGGGGGCGGCACTGAAGCTTTCTTT. Encoded protein: CASSLGGGTEAFF.